These 6 T cell receptor beta chains came from one sample sequenced in a study of T cells after yellow fever vaccination. A single record per CDR3 protein comes from TCRdb applying MiXCR to the 5' RACE reads. The repertoire holds nearly 550,000 distinct CDR3 sequences, with about 19% as singletons. Sequences were derived from PBMCs, sampled 15 days after the yellow fever booster vaccination. The source is a man aged 30-40 years who received the YFV17D yellow fever vaccine.

The genes are TRBV19 and TRBJ1-6, with D hard to call. Looked up from germline, CDR1 is LNHDA and CDR2 is SQIVND (reference sequence). V dropped 6 bases and J dropped 9 bases, with 18 bases sitting between them. There are 15 residues in the CDR3. The CDR3 DNA reads TGTGCCAGTAGCCGGGCGCGAGGGATCGGTTCACCCCTCCACTTT. Protein product: CASSRARGIGSPLHF. The whole variable domain, remainder taken from reference TRBV19 and TRBJ1-6, is DGGITQSPKYLFRKEGQNVTLSCEQNLNHDAMYWYRQDPGQGLRLIYYSQIVNDFQKGDIAEGYSVSREKKESFPLTVTSAQKNPTAFYLCASSRARGIGSPLHFGNGTRLTVT.

The V and J genes are TRBV24-1 and TRBJ2-1; TRBD2 agrees at 7 bases. The CDR3 consists of 13 residues. Unmatched junction bases numbered 6, after V lost 4 bases and J lost 10 bases. From germline, CDR1 is KGHDR and CDR2 SFDVKD. The CDR3 DNA is TGTGCCACCAGTGAACTAACTAGCGCCGAGCAGTTCTTC. This encodes CATSELTSAEQFF.

This clonotype was recorded many times. The chain carries TRBV30 and TRBJ1-2; D unresolved. V was clipped by 6 bases and J by 4 bases, with 18 bases between them. CDR1 is GTSNPN, CDR2 SVGIG, per germline (reference sequence). This CDR3 has 14 amino acids. Here the CDR3 reads CACPLRWQGYGYTF. CDR3 DNA sequence: TGTGCCTGCCCCCTTCGATGGCAAGGCTATGGCTACACCTTC. Looking up the rest from reference TRBV30 and TRBJ1-2 gives the full variable domain: SQTIHQWPATLVQPVGSPLSLECTVEGTSNPNLYWYRQAAGRGLQLLFYSVGIGQISSEVPQNLSASRPQDRQFILSSKKLLLSDSGFYLCACPLRWQGYGYTFGSGTRLTVV.

This chain connects TRBV19 to TRBJ2-5; TRBD1 might be the D (6 bases). The CDR3 covers 18 residues. The V gene lost 2 bases and the J gene lost 5 bases, with 24 bases spanning the gap. Germline CDR1 reads LNHDA; CDR2 reads SQIVND (reference sequence). The CDR3 sequence: CASSIPPLPGHPRETQYF. In nucleotides, the CDR3 is TGTGCCAGTAGTATACCCCCTTTACCGGGACATCCAAGGGAGACCCAGTACTTC. The entire variable domain, with the rest obtained from reference TRBV19 and TRBJ2-5, is as follows: DGGITQSPKYLFRKEGQNVTLSCEQNLNHDAMYWYRQDPGQGLRLIYYSQIVNDFQKGDIAEGYSVSREKKESFPLTVTSAQKNPTAFYLCASSIPPLPGHPRETQYFGPGTRLLVL.

The V call is TRBV6-2 or TRBV6-3, the J call TRBJ1-1, with TRBD1 matching 7 bases. The CDR3 extends over 15 amino acids. The V and J ends lost 4 bases and 10 bases, in that order; junction bases with no gene match: 15. CDR1 is MNHEY and CDR2 is SVGEGT in the germline V gene. The CDR3 DNA sequence: TGTGCCAGCAGTTTCGTAGGACCAGGGGGGGACGGAGCTTTCTTT. Its translation: CASSFVGPGGDGAFF.

CDR3 residues: CASSRDRSNGYTF. The CDR3 bases are TGTGCCAGCAGCCGAGACAGGAGCAATGGCTACACCTTC. The chain employs TRBV12-3 or TRBV12-4 and TRBJ1-2; tentatively, D is TRBD1 (6 bases). Trimming took 6 bases from V and 6 from J, leaving 14 bases between them. The CDR3 consists of 13 residues.